This T cell receptor (beta chain) was observed in a study of blood T cell repertoires in COVID-19. Study overall: There were acute and convalescent COVID-19 samples, and they came from the United States, Italy and Spain. The cDNA or gDNA used as material had been derived from T cells, B-cell-depleted T cells, or PBMCs.

With V trimmed by 2 bases and J by 0 bases, 2 bases remained unmatched. The CDR3 length is 17 residues. Germline-derived CDR1 and CDR2 are SGHRS and YFSETQ. Authors' processing steps: Reference gene primer amplification gave nucleated cell count estimates. This table comes from immunoSEQ multiplex PCR, and its TCRdb copy is limited to in-frame clones, with some not included. Clone size and V and J calls were adopted from that table, with D and trimming inferred from the DNA. This table holds 150,000 to 250,000 clones, approximately 82% found once. Sequenced input: peripheral blood. This chain uses TRBV5-1 with TRBJ2-3; 14 bases match TRBD2. This sequence was found in a human donor with acute or convalescent COVID-19. The donor label of this sample is uncertain. The CDR3 DNA follows: TGCGCCAGCAGCTTAGGGACTAGCGGGAGAAGCACAGATACGCAGTATTTT. Translating gives CASSLGTSGRSTDTQYF. Drawing the rest from reference TRBV5-1 and TRBJ2-3, the complete variable domain is KAGVTQTPRYLIKTRGQQVTLSCSPISGHRSVSWYQQTPGQGLQFLFEYFSETQRNKGNFPGRFSGRQFSNSRSEMNVSTLELGDSALYLCASSLGTSGRSTDTQYFGPGTRLTVL.